The source of this TCR beta chain is a study of monozygotic twins with inflammatory bowel disease. In regard to this clonotype: Its antigen remains unknown.

Whole-study results and caveats: Among IBD patients, fewer clonotypes were shared with others than among healthy twins, especially with disease activity.

From whole blood, total RNA was isolated without any sorting of T cells. Template switching introduced UMIs that contain a 6-nucleotide sample barcode. One entry per CDR3 protein, without DNA, is what TCRdb gives after re-calling the 5' RACE reads. The sample shows around 450,000 distinct CDR3 sequences, and roughly 2.2% sits with its ten largest clones. CDR3 length equals 13 residues. The sample comprised blood. This TCR came from a human donor with ulcerative colitis or Crohn's disease, or a healthy co-twin of an affected twin (not recorded which). The J gene is TRBJ2-1, the V gene TRBV12-3 or TRBV12-4. The CDR3 here is CASSLGLASEQFF.